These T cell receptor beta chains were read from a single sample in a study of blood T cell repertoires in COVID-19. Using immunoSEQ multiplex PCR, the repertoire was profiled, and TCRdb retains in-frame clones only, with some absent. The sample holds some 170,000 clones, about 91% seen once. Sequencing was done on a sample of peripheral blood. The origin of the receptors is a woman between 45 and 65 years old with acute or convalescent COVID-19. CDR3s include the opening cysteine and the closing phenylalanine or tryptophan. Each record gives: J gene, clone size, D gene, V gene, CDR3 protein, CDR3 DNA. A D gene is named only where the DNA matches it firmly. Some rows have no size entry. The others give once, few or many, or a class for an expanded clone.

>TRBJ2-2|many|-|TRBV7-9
CASSFRDRNTGELFF
TGTGCCAGCAGCTTCCGAGACAGGAACACCGGGGAGCTGTTTTTT
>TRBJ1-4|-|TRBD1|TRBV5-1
CASSPDPTGGNEKLFF
TGCGCCAGCAGCCCGGATCCGACAGGGGGGAATGAAAAACTGTTTTTT
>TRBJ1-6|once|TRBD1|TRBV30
CAWASGTVNSPLHF
TGTGCCTGGGCCTCCGGGACAGTTAATTCACCCCTCCACTTT
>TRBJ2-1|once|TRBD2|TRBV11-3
CASSLAGGYTYNEQFF
TGTGCCAGCAGCTTGGCCGGGGGGTACACCTACAATGAGCAGTTCTTC
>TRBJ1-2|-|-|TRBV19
CASSIPDSDYGYTF
TGTGCCAGTAGTATCCCGGACAGCGATTATGGCTACACCTTC
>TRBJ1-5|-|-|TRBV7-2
CASSLVRERSQPQHF
TGTGCCAGCAGCTTAGTGCGGGAGAGGAGTCAGCCCCAGCATTTT
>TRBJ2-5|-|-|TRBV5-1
CASSPQGDETQYF
TGCGCCAGCAGCCCACAGGGAGACGAGACCCAGTACTTC
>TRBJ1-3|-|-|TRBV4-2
CASSQDPGGGAGGNTIYF
TGTGCCAGCAGCCAAGATCCGGGTGGAGGGGCGGGCGGAAACACCATATATTTT
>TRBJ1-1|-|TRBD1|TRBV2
CASSAEGANTEAFF
TGTGCCAGCAGTGCGGAGGGGGCCAACACTGAAGCTTTCTTT
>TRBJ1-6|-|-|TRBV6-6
CASSPRQGQVRSPLHF
TGTGCCAGCAGCCCCCGCCAGGGGCAAGTGAGATCACCCCTCCACTTT
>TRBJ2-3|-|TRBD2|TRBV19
CASSFGSGGSSTDTQYF
TGTGCCAGTAGTTTTGGTAGCGGGGGGTCTAGCACAGATACGCAGTATTTT
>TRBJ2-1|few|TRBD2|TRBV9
CASSVARSGSYNEQFF
TGTGCCAGCAGCGTAGCCCGTAGCGGGAGCTACAATGAGCAGTTCTTC
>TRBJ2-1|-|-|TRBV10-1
CASSDRVGDNEQFF
TGCGCCAGCAGTGACAGGGTAGGCGACAATGAGCAGTTCTTC
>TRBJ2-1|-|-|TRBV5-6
CASSLTGTSVEQFF
TGTGCCAGCAGCTTAACAGGGACCTCGGTTGAGCAGTTCTTC
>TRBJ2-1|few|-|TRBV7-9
CASSLVADYNEQFF
TGTGCCAGCAGCTTAGTAGCGGATTACAATGAGCAGTTCTTC
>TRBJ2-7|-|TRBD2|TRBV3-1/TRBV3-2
CASSQRVVSGDPEQYF
TGTGCCAGCAGCCAACGGGTCGTTAGCGGGGACCCCGAGCAGTACTTC
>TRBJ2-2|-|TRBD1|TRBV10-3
CAISGDRASNTGELFF
TGTGCCATCAGTGGCGACAGGGCGTCGAACACCGGGGAGCTGTTTTTT
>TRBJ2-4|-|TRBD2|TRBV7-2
CASSLGGSQENIQYF
TGTGCCAGCAGCTTGGGCGGGAGTCAAGAAAACATTCAGTACTTC
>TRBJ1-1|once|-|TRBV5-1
CASSLDGLRGTEAFF
TGCGCCAGCAGCTTGGACGGGTTACGAGGGACTGAAGCTTTCTTT
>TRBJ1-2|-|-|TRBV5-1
CASSPGQNYGYTF
TGCGCCAGCAGCCCAGGTCAGAACTATGGCTACACCTTC
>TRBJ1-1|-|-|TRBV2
CASSEQGWRTEAFF
TGTGCCAGCAGTGAACAGGGGTGGAGGACTGAAGCTTTCTTT
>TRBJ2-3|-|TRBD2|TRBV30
CAWSVRTSGTDTQYF
TGTGCCTGGAGTGTACGGACTAGCGGCACAGATACGCAGTATTTT
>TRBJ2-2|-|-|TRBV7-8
CASRQPWGENTGELFF
TGTGCCAGCAGGCAACCGTGGGGGGAGAACACCGGGGAGCTGTTTTTT
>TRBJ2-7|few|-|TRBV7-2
CASSFPGQGGSYEQYF
TGTGCCAGCAGCTTTCCCGGGCAGGGGGGTTCCTACGAGCAGTACTTC
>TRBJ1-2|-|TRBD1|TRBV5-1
CASSLVRQGAGYTF
TGCGCCAGCAGCTTGGTCCGTCAGGGGGCTGGCTACACCTTC
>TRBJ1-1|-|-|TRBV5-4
CASSLGQGPEAFF
TGTGCCAGCAGCTTGGGCCAGGGCCCTGAAGCTTTCTTT
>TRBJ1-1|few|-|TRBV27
CASSLRVRGDTEAFF
TGTGCCAGCAGTTTACGGGTCAGGGGTGACACTGAAGCTTTCTTT
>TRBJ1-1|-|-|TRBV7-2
CASSWRLGSNTEAFF
TGTGCCAGCAGCTGGCGTCTTGGGAGTAACACTGAAGCTTTCTTT
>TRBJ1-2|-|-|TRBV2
CASSVGNYGYTF
TGTGCCAGCTCGGTCGGTAACTATGGCTACACCTTC
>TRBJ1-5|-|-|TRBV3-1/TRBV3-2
CASSQGVAGGNQPQHF
TGTGCCAGCAGCCAAGGAGTGGCGGGAGGGAATCAGCCCCAGCATTTT
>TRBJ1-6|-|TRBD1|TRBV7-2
CASSLISGTGSTYNSPLHF
TGTGCCAGCAGCTTAATTTCGGGGACAGGGAGCACTTATAATTCACCCCTCCACTTT
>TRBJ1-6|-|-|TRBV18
CASSPQDYSLGSPLHF
TGTGCCAGCTCACCCCAGGACTACAGCTTGGGGTCACCCCTCCACTTT
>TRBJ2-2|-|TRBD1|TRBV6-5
CASRGQGSGELFF
TGTGCCAGCAGGGGACAGGGGAGCGGGGAGCTGTTTTTT
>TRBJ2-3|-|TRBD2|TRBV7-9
CASSRTSGGVDTQYF
TGTGCCAGCAGTCGGACTAGCGGGGGGGTAGATACGCAGTATTTT
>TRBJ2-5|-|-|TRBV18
CASSRGLQETQYF
TGTGCCAGCTCTAGGGGACTCCAAGAGACCCAGTACTTC
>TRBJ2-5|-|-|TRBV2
CASTRVRSETQYF
TGTGCCAGCACACGGGTACGGAGCGAGACCCAGTACTTC
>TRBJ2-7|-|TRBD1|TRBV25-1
CASSSPDRGTYEQYF
TGTGCCAGCAGTTCCCCTGACAGGGGAACCTACGAGCAGTACTTC
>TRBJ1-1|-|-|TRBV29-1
CSVEDWGLTREAFF
TGCAGCGTTGAAGACTGGGGACTTACGAGGGAGGCTTTCTTT
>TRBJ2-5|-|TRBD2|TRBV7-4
CASSSAREVSRCRETQYF
TGTGCCAGCAGCTCGGCCCGGGAGGTGTCCCGGTGTCGAGAGACCCAGTACTTC